The following is a T cell receptor (beta chain) sequence with its context. With 0 bases removed from V and 7 bases from J, the gap between germline ends came to 15 bases. The germline V gene has CDR1 MNHEY and CDR2 SVGAGI. The CDR3 extends over 16 amino acids. Individuals aged about 18 to 89 years were recruited from approximately 24 US areas. Participant-reported clinical history was the basis for cohort assignment. The study recruited exposed participants who had met a COVID-19 case within 2 weeks before entry. Sequenced by immunoSEQ multiplex PCR; TCRdb stores in-frame clones only, minus some. The table lists roughly 200,000 clones, 86% of them singletons, with about 4.5% in the top ten. This specimen belongs to a study of blood T cell repertoires in COVID-19. Study-wide context: T cells, B-cell-depleted T cells, or PBMCs supplied cDNA or gDNA.

Sequenced input: PBMCs or T cells enriched from blood (not recorded which). The chain employs TRBV6-5 and TRBJ2-2; TRBD2 might be the D (7 bases). The clonotype originates from a woman in her 30s who had been exposed to COVID-19. CDR3 region: CASSYSGGPQSGELFF. CDR3 DNA sequence: TGTGCCAGCAGTTACTCCGGGGGGCCCCAGAGCGGGGAGCTGTTTTTT.